The T cell receptor beta chain described here comes from a study of T-cell reconstitution after alpha-beta-depleted transplantation in children. TCRbeta library construction was performed incorporating unique molecular identifiers. Each CDR3 protein is one row after TCRdb ran MiXCR on the PCR reads. The sample has 70,000 to 95,000 distinct CDR3 sequences, around 15% seen once. The source was PBMCs, mostly from graft donor cells, collected 180 days after TCRalphabeta/CD19-depleted stem cell transplant. The source is a male patient between 2 and 15 years old who had a stem cell transplant for acute lymphoblastic leukemia, so the T cells may come from the graft donor.

CDR3 in DNA: TGTGCCAGCAGCCAATCTTTTGGGACAGGGGGGATTCAGCCCCAGCATTTT. Encoded protein: CASSQSFGTGGIQPQHF. The rearrangement links TRBV16 to TRBJ1-5; 11 nucleotides line up with TRBD1. This CDR3 is built from 17 residues. The germline gives CDR1 KGHSY, CDR2 FQNENV. Losses at the gene ends were 0 bases for V and 6 bases for J; bases not matched to a gene: 7. The whole variable domain, remainder taken from reference TRBV16 and TRBJ1-5, is GEEVAQTPKHLVRGEGQKAKLYCAPIKGHSYVFWYQQVLKNEFKFLISFQNENVFDETGMPKERFSAKCLPNSPCSLEIQATKLEDSAVYFCASSQSFGTGGIQPQHFGDGTRLSIL.